This T cell receptor (beta chain) comes out of a study of CD8+CD57+ T cells in acquired aplastic anemia. Turning to the study itself: Sorted cells (CD4+ and CD8+) yielded DNA amounts that averaged roughly 3 ug.

The sequenced patients had an expansion of CD8+CD57+ cells seen by flow cytometry. Every patient presented with severe acquired aplastic anemia. Prior therapy had not been administered to any patient at the time of blood sampling. Germline CDR1 is MGHRA and CDR2 is YSYEKL. This CDR3 is built from 17 residues. Losses at the gene ends were 1 base for V and 5 bases for J; bases not matched to a gene: 6. Remarks on this clonotype: This clone may be a read error of a much larger clone one base away.

Investigators profiled TCR beta VDJ and CDR3 from genomic DNA template. TCRdb passed the reads through MiXCR, listing each CDR3 protein once. The sample has 180,000 or so distinct CDR3 sequences; approximately 48% are singletons. The sequence came from a human donor with aplastic anemia. Sequenced sample: sorted CD4+, CD8+, or CD8+CD57+ T cells (not recorded which) from PBMCs. The V and J genes are TRBV4-1 and TRBJ2-1; TRBD2 aligns across 12 bases. DNA for the CDR3: TGCGCCAGCAGCCAAGGTCTAGCGGGGGGGCCGAACAATGAGCAGTTCTTC. Its protein product is CASSQGLAGGPNNEQFF.